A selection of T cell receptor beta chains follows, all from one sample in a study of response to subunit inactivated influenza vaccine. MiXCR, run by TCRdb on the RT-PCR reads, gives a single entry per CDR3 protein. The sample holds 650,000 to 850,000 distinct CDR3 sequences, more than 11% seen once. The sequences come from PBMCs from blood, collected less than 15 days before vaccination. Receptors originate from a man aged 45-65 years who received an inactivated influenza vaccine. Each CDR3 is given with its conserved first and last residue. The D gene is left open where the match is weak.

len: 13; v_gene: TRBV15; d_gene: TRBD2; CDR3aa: CATSLGRPDTQYF
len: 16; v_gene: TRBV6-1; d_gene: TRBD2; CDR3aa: CASRPWLAGGYNEQFF
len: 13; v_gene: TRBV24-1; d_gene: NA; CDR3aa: CATRSGTTDTQYF
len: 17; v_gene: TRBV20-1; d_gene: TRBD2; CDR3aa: CSARNPSWRGGTDTQYF
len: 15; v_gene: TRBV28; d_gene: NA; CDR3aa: CASSTTIGGVETQYF
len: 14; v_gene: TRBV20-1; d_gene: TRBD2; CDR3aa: CSAKRTSAGGEQYF
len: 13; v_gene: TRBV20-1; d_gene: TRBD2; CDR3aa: CSAPAGGADTQYF
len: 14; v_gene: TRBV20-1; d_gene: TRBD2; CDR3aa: CSATLLAGYNEQFF
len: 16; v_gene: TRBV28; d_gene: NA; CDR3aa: CASSLSPGRGGNEQFF
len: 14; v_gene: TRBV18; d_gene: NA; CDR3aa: CASSPNRQNYEQYF
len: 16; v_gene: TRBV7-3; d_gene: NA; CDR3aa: CASSLGPATRTGELFF
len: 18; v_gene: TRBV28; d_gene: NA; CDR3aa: CASSFLPLGGASTDTQYF
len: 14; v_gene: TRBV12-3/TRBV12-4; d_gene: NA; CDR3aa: CASTEGGARVTQHF
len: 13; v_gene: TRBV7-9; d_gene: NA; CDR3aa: CASSNWTAPEQFF
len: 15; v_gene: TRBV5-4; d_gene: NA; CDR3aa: CASNLPGLAGTEAFF
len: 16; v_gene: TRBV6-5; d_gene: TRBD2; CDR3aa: CASSYFAGGSSYEQYF
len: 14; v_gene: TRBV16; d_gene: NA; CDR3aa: CASSQSAANQPQHF
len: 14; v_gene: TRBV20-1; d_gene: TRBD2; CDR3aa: CSAQRGGLNNEQFF
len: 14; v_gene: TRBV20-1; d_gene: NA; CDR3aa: CSARTRDNSYEQYF
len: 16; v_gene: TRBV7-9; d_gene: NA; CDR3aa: CASSPAPATSGNTIYF
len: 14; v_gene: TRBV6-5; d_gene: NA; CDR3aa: CASSYSMEAGELFF
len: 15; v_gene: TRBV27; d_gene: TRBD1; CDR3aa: CASSARDRGYNEQFF
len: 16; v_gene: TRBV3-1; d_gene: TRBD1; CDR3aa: CASSQGTGNSNQPQHF
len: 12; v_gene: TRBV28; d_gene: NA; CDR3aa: CASSLQLQPQHF
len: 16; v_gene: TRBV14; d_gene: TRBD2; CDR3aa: CASSQDSSSGRLTQYF
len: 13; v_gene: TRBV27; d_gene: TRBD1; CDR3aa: CASRPDRATEAFF
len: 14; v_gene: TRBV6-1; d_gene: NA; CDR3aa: CASRETGSNTEAFF
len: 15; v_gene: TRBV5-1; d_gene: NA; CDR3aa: CASSSDGGYYNEQFF
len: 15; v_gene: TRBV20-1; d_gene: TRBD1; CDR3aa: CSARGLTGKNTEAFF
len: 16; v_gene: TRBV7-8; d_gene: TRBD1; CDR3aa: CASSKNRGMGKETQYF
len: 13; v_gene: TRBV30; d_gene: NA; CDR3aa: CAWQGLTNTEAFF
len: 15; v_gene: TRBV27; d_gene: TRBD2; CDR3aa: CASSPMTSETYEQYF
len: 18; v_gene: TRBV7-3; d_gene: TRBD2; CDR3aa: CASSPFSSGRVSYNEQFF
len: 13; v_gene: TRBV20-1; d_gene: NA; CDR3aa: CSVAPDSTDTQYF
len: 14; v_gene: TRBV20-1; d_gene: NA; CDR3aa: CSARGILLGEKLFF
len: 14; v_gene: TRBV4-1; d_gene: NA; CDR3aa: CASSAPGQYTEQFF
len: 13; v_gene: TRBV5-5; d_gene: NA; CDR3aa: CASSLVLAETQYF
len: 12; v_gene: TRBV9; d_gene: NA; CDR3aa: CASSVSSGELFF
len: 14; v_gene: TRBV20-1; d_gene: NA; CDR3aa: CSAGGDSSNYGYTF
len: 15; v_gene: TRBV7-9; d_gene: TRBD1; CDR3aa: CASRKTGGSPYEQYF
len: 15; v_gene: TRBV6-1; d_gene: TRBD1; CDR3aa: CASNPRTGGLTEAFF
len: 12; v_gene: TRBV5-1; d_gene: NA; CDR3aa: CASSLVTETQYF
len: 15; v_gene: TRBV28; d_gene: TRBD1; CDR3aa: CASSPLRDSGYGYTF
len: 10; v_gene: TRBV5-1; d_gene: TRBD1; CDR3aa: CASRGQTQYF
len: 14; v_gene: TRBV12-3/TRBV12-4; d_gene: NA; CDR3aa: CASSFNQGRETQYF
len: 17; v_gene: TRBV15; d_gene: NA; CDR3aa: CATSRSSQGPNTGELFF
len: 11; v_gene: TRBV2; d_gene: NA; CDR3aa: CATATDYEQYF
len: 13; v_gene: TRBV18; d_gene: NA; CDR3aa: CASSPDGVETQYF
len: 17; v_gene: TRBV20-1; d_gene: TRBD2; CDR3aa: CSARDFYGGGITDTQYF
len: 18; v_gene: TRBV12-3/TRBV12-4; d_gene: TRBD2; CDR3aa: CASSFGLAGSSDTGELFF
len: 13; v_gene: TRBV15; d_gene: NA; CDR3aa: CATRKGRKQPQHF
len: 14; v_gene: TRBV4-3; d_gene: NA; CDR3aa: CASSQDTEGYGYTF
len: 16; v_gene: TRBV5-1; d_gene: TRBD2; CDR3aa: CASSQRTSGSGNEQFF
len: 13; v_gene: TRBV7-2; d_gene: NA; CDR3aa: CASSLDVQSPLHF
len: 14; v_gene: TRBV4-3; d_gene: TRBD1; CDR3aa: CASRQGAGNEKLFF